The rows below give T cell receptor beta chains drawn from one sample of a study of OX40 agonist ivuxolimab in advanced cancers. The data were produced by immunoSEQ multiplex PCR, yet TCRdb's version contains in-frame clones alone and is incomplete. The data contain approximately 49,000 clones, about 81% of them seen just once; the ten biggest clones take up more than 0.95%. This material consisted of CD4+ or CD8+ T cells sorted from blood, taken in a trial of the OX40 agonist ivuxolimab. These receptors were collected from an adult with an advanced solid tumor such as melanoma, head and neck, liver or kidney cancer. CDR3s leave out the opening cysteine and the closing phenylalanine or tryptophan. Each record gives: V gene, D gene, CDR3 length, CDR3 protein. A D gene is named only where the DNA matches it firmly.

TRBV6-4	.	14	ASSAQGRASYNEQF
TRBV21-1	.	18	ASSGAPGGFLVYHTDTQY
TRBV5-6	TRBD1	15	ASSPGQGAYSNQPQH
TRBV10-3	TRBD1	12	AISGTGANQPQH
TRBV11-1	.	11	ASSLEGGETQY
TRBV5-4	TRBD1	11	ASNAGGNYGYT
TRBV27	.	16	ASGEAGIALAENTEAF
TRBV11-3	TRBD1	13	ASSLDGTGSKGYT
TRBV4-3	TRBD1	13	ASSSGQGKGNIQY
TRBV4-3	.	13	ASSQVPVTDDEQY
TRBV27	.	14	ASIPPVCSYNSPLH
TRBV6-5	.	13	ASSYGGSGDWEQY
TRBV7-2	.	10	ASSSLASTQY
TRBV4-1	.	12	ASSQPGDAGSLH
TRBV11-3	TRBD1	11	ASRRTGVDEQF
TRBV21-1	.	13	ASSKRKQGTETQY
TRBV6-5	.	11	ASMAPVGETQY
TRBV29-1	TRBD2	11	SVAPGGTYEQY
TRBV7-2	.	11	ASSLSFGYGYT
TRBV6-5	TRBD1	13	ASSKRTGLNTEAF
TRBV5-4	.	14	ASSLAAGANGGKLF
TRBV7-9	.	13	ASSIQGTGQETQY
TRBV30	.	10	AWKRANTEAF
TRBV6-5	.	12	ASSAGRWDYGYT
TRBV5-4	.	15	ASSLNAPGPGNQPQH
TRBV7-8	.	14	ASSQHGAPSGNTIY
TRBV5-4	TRBD2	13	ASSDAMRGAYEQY
TRBV10-3	TRBD2	14	AISESRLAGAYEQY
TRBV23-1	TRBD1	16	ASSRRDRNYSGANVLT
TRBV28	.	12	ASSLWGPGNTIY
TRBV19	TRBD1	13	ASSQSGTASYEQY
TRBV7-8	TRBD1	17	ASSPRDRLFHSGANVLT
TRBV5-1	.	12	ASTRGGGLYEQY
TRBV7-6	TRBD2	10	ASSFLAGDTF
TRBV4-2	TRBD2	16	ASSQVGAGTSGSYEQY
TRBV9	.	13	ASSVDGQNFQPQH
TRBV28	.	12	ASSLFQPPYEQY
TRBV5-1	.	14	ASSLGPTGGNTEAF
TRBV18	.	11	ASYPSGTDTQY
TRBV5-4	TRBD1	12	ASSARQGGETQY
TRBV5-4	.	14	ASSLDSTGSTDTQY
TRBV25-1	TRBD2	8	ASGREAQY
TRBV9	TRBD1	16	ASSPRQGTGGIVRGYT
TRBV7-9	TRBD1	14	ASSSGRGQGHQPQH
TRBV11-1	TRBD1	12	ATKGQGRGSEQY
TRBV18	.	15	ASSPRNVGANTGELF
TRBV19	TRBD2	12	ASSIGRGTGELF
TRBV4-3	TRBD2	18	ASSQDLLQREGLGANVLT
TRBV2	TRBD2	14	ASRRTSGANTGELF
TRBV4-3	.	15	ASSPRAALGSTDTQY
TRBV7-9	.	12	ASRLQGALGELF